This entry is about one TCR beta chain. The antigen is unknown. The V and J ends lost 0 bases and 0 bases respectively, with 6 bases between them. The CDR3 runs 15 residues. Germline V gene data show CDR1 as KGHSH and CDR2 as LQKENI. Every TCR beta cDNA library bore unique molecular identifiers. There were 1 to 10 million T cells, and about half a million cDNA molecules came from them. TCRdb analysed the PCR reads with MiXCR anew, one entry per CDR3 protein. Of around 400,000 distinct CDR3 sequences listed, roughly 30% are singletons. This sample is drawn from a study of post-analysis software for immune sequencing data. Study-level background: Progressive-relapsing, secondary progressive and relapsing-remitting multiple sclerosis were among the disease courses included.

Study-level points and caveats: Normalized Chao1 diversity was significantly lower in multiple sclerosis patients than in controls. Roughly five TRBV segments appeared more often in patients than in controls, and TRBV5-6, TRBV5-1 and TRBV20-1 were among these. Those samples that were prepared in the same batch co-clustered strongly by F measure.

The J gene is TRBJ2-4, the V gene TRBV18, with unresolved D. This clonotype originated in a girl under 18 with multiple sclerosis. The specimen sequenced was blood. CDR3 nucleotide sequence: TGTGCCAGCTCACCACCGGCCTTAGCCAAAAACATTCAGTACTTC. This codes for CASSPPALAKNIQYF. The variable domain in full, completed from reference TRBV18 and TRBJ2-4, reads NAGVMQNPRHLVRRRGQEARLRCSPMKGHSHVYWYRQLPEEGLKFMVYLQKENIIDESGMPKERFSAEFPKEGPSILRIQQVVRGDSAAYFCASSPPALAKNIQYFGAGTRLSVL.